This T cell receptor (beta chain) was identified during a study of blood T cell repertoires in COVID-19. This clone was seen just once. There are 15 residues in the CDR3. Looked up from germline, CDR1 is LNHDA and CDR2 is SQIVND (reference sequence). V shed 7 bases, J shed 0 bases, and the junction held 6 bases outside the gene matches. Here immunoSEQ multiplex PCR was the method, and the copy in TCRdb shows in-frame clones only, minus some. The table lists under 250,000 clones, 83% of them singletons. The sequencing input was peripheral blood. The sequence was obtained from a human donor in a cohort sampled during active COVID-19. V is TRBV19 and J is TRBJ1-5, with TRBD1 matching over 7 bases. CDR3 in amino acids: CASIPTGHSNQPQHF. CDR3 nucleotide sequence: TGTGCCAGTATTCCGACAGGGCATAGCAATCAGCCCCAGCATTTT.